Listed below are T cell receptor beta chains from one sample, sequenced in a study of control samples from healthy donors and cancer patients. The table came from immunoSEQ multiplex PCR; TCRdb's copy has only in-frame clones and leaves some out. The sample shows about 140,000 clones, about 89% of them seen only once. Sample: blood. These receptors all stem from a man younger than 35 in good health. Both conserved end residues are part of each CDR3. D genes are given only for firm matches. Size is omitted from some rows. Given values are once, few, many or a class for expanded clones.

clone_size	v_call	d_call	j_call	cdr3_nt	cdr3_aa
.	TRBV11-3	.	TRBJ1-4	TGTGCCAGCAGCCAGACGACAGGCCCTGCAACTAATGAAAAACTGTTTTTT	CASSQTTGPATNEKLFF
many	TRBV19	TRBD1	TRBJ1-6	TGTGCCACAGGCTCTCCGGGACAGCATGATTCACCCCTCCACTTT	CATGSPGQHDSPLHF
.	TRBV6-5	TRBD2	TRBJ2-7	TGTGCCAGCCTCATAAGGGGAGGGTCCTACGAGCAGTACTTC	CASLIRGGSYEQYF
.	TRBV5-1	TRBD1	TRBJ2-1	TGCGCCAGCAGCATTGGACAGGGGGAAGCCTTAATCTACAATGAGCAGTTCTTC	CASSIGQGEALIYNEQFF
.	TRBV5-1	.	TRBJ1-1	TGCGCCAGCAGCTTCGAGGGACTTGGGGCTGAAGCTTTCTTT	CASSFEGLGAEAFF
.	TRBV27	.	TRBJ2-7	TGTGCCAGCGGCCTAGAAAGGGGCTACGAGCAGTACTTC	CASGLERGYEQYF
.	TRBV5-5	.	TRBJ1-1	TGTGCCAGCAGCCGGGGGACGGTGAACACTGAAGCTTTCTTT	CASSRGTVNTEAFF
.	TRBV7-9	.	TRBJ1-4	TGTGCCAGCAGCTTACCCCCATCATTAGAACTGTTTTTT	CASSLPPSLELFF
.	TRBV2	.	TRBJ1-2	TGTGCCAGCAGTTCCCCGGGTGGCTATGGCTACACCTTC	CASSSPGGYGYTF
.	TRBV6-5	TRBD1	TRBJ1-2	TGTGCCAGCAGTAGCGACAGGGACTATGGCTACACCTTC	CASSSDRDYGYTF
.	TRBV11-2	.	TRBJ2-3	TGTGCCAGCAGCTCGCTGACAGATACGCAGTATTTT	CASSSLTDTQYF
.	TRBV7-3	.	TRBJ2-2	TGTGCCAGCAGCTTCATGGGCACCGGGGAGCTGTTTTTT	CASSFMGTGELFF
.	TRBV2	.	TRBJ2-1	TGTGCCAGCAGGGAAGGGACGGAGAACAATGAGCAGTTCTTC	CASREGTENNEQFF
.	TRBV27	.	TRBJ2-3	TGTGCCAGCAGTTTAACCCGTCCTTCGGGTACGCAGTATTTT	CASSLTRPSGTQYF
.	TRBV7-2	TRBD1	TRBJ1-4	TGTGCCAGCAGCTTACTTGGACAGGTGAATGAAAAACTGTTTTTT	CASSLLGQVNEKLFF
.	TRBV13	.	TRBJ1-6	TGTGCCAGCAGCATATCGGGACCGGGGCCCGGGGCCCTCCACTTT	CASSISGPGPGALHF
once	TRBV7-9	.	TRBJ2-7	TGTGCCAGCAGCAAACGGGACCGCTCCTACGAGCAGTACTTC	CASSKRDRSYEQYF
.	TRBV28	TRBD1	TRBJ2-7	TGTGCCAGCATCCCCGGGGACAGGGTACTCGAGCAGTACTTC	CASIPGDRVLEQYF
once	TRBV7-2	TRBD1	TRBJ1-5	TGTGCCAGCAGCTTAGGATGGGACAGCCAAACATATAGCAATCAGCCCCAGCATTTT	CASSLGWDSQTYSNQPQHF
.	TRBV4-1	.	TRBJ2-6	TGCGCCAGCAGCCAAGAGGGGGCGGGGCCTGGGGCCAACGTCCTGACTTTC	CASSQEGAGPGANVLTF
.	TRBV2	TRBD1	TRBJ1-3	TGTGCCAGCAGTGAAAGGGACAGACTCTCTGGAAACACCATATATTTT	CASSERDRLSGNTIYF
.	TRBV6-2/TRBV6-3	.	TRBJ1-6	TGTGCCAGCAGTTACTCAGGAGGGAACGGCTCACCCCTCCACTTT	CASSYSGGNGSPLHF
.	TRBV19	.	TRBJ1-1	TGTGCCAGTAGTATTGTCAGGGGCGCGTTGGAGGGACCGAACACTGAAGCTTTCTTT	CASSIVRGALEGPNTEAFF
.	TRBV11-2	TRBD1	TRBJ1-2	TGTGCCAGCAGCCGGACAGGGAACTATGGCTACACCTTC	CASSRTGNYGYTF
.	TRBV5-4	.	TRBJ2-5	TGTGCCAGCAACATAGGGGGAGGGGGCTCACAGACCCAGTACTTC	CASNIGGGGSQTQYF
.	TRBV12-3/TRBV12-4	.	TRBJ2-5	TGTGCCAGCAGGGATGGGATGCAAGAGACCCAGTACTTC	CASRDGMQETQYF
.	TRBV6-5	TRBD1	TRBJ1-1	TGTGCCAGCAGGTCGAGGGGGCTTTCTGCTTTCTTT	CASRSRGLSAFF
.	TRBV7-9	.	TRBJ2-3	TGTGCCAGCAGCTTAGTGCGGGGCGGGGGCCTCACAGATACGCAGTATTTT	CASSLVRGGGLTDTQYF
once	TRBV6-1	TRBD1	TRBJ1-1	TGTGCCAGCAGTGAAGTCGGTGGGACAGGCACGGGCACTGAAGCTTTCTTT	CASSEVGGTGTGTEAFF
.	TRBV30	.	TRBJ1-4	TGTGCCTGGACCCAAAATGAAAAACTGTTTTTT	CAWTQNEKLFF
.	TRBV11-2	.	TRBJ1-5	TGTGCCAGCAGCTTAGATAAGATCGGGGTGAGCAATCAGCCCCAGCATTTT	CASSLDKIGVSNQPQHF
.	TRBV29-1	.	TRBJ2-3	TGCAGCGTTGAAGCGGACTCTGGGCAGTATTTT	CSVEADSGQYF
.	TRBV27	.	TRBJ2-1	TGTGCCAGCAGTTTAGCGGGGAGTAACTACAATGAGCAGTTCTTC	CASSLAGSNYNEQFF
.	TRBV19	.	TRBJ1-6	TGTGCCAGTAAAAGGAGCTCCTATAATTCACCCCTCCACTTT	CASKRSSYNSPLHF
.	TRBV4-3	.	TRBJ2-3	TGCGCCAGCAGCCAAGATGCGGGACCGGGCACAGATACGCAGTATTTT	CASSQDAGPGTDTQYF
.	TRBV6-5	.	TRBJ1-2	TGTGCCAGCAGGTCGACTGGGTTTGATGGCTACACCTTC	CASRSTGFDGYTF
.	TRBV3-1/TRBV3-2	.	TRBJ2-3	TGTGCCAGCAGCCAAGAACCCGGCACAGATACGCAGTATTTT	CASSQEPGTDTQYF
.	TRBV13	.	TRBJ2-7	TGTGCCAGCAGCTTAGGTCCATCGGGACTGGGGCCCTACGAGCAGTACTTC	CASSLGPSGLGPYEQYF
.	TRBV27	.	TRBJ2-1	TGTGCCAGCAGTTTCCTGGGGGCCCCCTACAATGAGCAGTTCTTC	CASSFLGAPYNEQFF
.	TRBV6-6	.	TRBJ1-1	TGTGCCAGCAGATCAGGGGTAGCCACTGAAGCTTTCTTT	CASRSGVATEAFF
.	TRBV25-1	.	TRBJ1-6	TGTGCCAGCAGTGACAGGGGAGTGGGTAATTCACCCCTCCACTTT	CASSDRGVGNSPLHF
.	TRBV6-6	TRBD1	TRBJ2-7	TGTGCCAGCAGGCCGACAGGGGCTGTCGAGCAGTACTTC	CASRPTGAVEQYF
.	TRBV6-5	TRBD2	TRBJ2-1	TGTGCCAGCAGGGAGCGGGGGGGCCACAATGAGCAGTTCTTC	CASRERGGHNEQFF
.	TRBV5-1	TRBD1	TRBJ2-3	TGCGCCAGCAGCAGAGGACAGGGTAACACAGATACGCAGTATTTT	CASSRGQGNTDTQYF
.	TRBV13	.	TRBJ2-7	TGTGCCAGCAGCTTAGGGGGTTACGAGCAGTACTTC	CASSLGGYEQYF
.	TRBV9	.	TRBJ1-1	TGTGCCAGCAGCGCCCAACAGGGCTGGAACACTGAAGCTTTCTTT	CASSAQQGWNTEAFF
.	TRBV18	.	TRBJ2-7	TGTGCCAGCTCACCACAGGAGGGTACCTACGAGCAGTACTTC	CASSPQEGTYEQYF
.	TRBV10-3	TRBD1	TRBJ2-5	TGTGCCATCAGCCAGGGGGTTCAAGAGACCCAGTACTTC	CAISQGVQETQYF
.	TRBV7-3	TRBD1	TRBJ2-1	TGTGCCAGCGGCCCGTCGAGGGCAGGGGGCTGGAATGAGCAGTTCTTC	CASGPSRAGGWNEQFF
.	TRBV28	.	TRBJ1-1	TGTGCCAGCATTGGGGGGGGGAACACTGAAGCTTTCTTT	CASIGGGNTEAFF
.	TRBV7-2	.	TRBJ2-7	TGTGCCAGCAGCTTAGACGGACCAAAACACGAGCAGTACTTC	CASSLDGPKHEQYF
.	TRBV5-1	TRBD1	TRBJ2-5	TGCGCCAGCAGCTTCGGGACAGGGGGCGTTGAAGAGACCCAGTACTTC	CASSFGTGGVEETQYF
.	TRBV4-1	.	TRBJ2-7	TGCGCCAGCAGCCAAGTTGGAGGGACATACTCCTACGAGCAGTACTTC	CASSQVGGTYSYEQYF
.	TRBV3-1/TRBV3-2	.	TRBJ2-1	TGTGCCAGCAGCCAAGTCGTCAATGAGCAGTTCTTC	CASSQVVNEQFF
few	TRBV9	.	TRBJ1-1	TGTGCCAGCAGCCCACTTGGGGCAGCCGACACTGAAGCTTTCTTT	CASSPLGAADTEAFF
.	TRBV2	.	TRBJ2-5	TGTGCCAGCAGTTATTCAGGGAGGGAGACCCAGTACTTC	CASSYSGRETQYF
.	TRBV14	.	TRBJ2-7	TGTGCCAGCAGCCCTGGGACCTCCTACGAGCAGTACTTC	CASSPGTSYEQYF